This TCR beta chain was documented in a study of PD-1 blockade in classical Hodgkin lymphoma. This clone was seen more than once but under ten times. V was clipped by 6 bases and J by 1 base; unmatched bases: 4. The germline gives CDR1 SGHVS, CDR2 FNYEAQ. The CDR3 has 15 residues. Assay used: immunoSEQ multiplex PCR; TCRdb lists only in-frame clones, some missing. The data contain tens of thousands of clones, more than 75% of them singletons. Time point here: cycle 4 day 1 (C4D1), after five to seven weeks of nivolumab. Relapse was seen in all patients after autologous stem cell transplantation, and brentuximab vedotin exposure was variable.

This clonotype originated in a human donor with classical Hodgkin lymphoma. This specimen was peripheral blood mononuclear cells (PBMCs), taken before the fourth cycle of nivolumab. The chain links TRBV7-6 to TRBJ2-5, with 11 bases identical to TRBD1. The CDR3 DNA reads TGTGCCAGCAGGGGGACAGGGGGATCCCAAGAGACCCAGTACTTC. It specifies CASRGTGGSQETQYF.